The entry below describes one T cell receptor beta chain. Its antigen is unknown. Per-base qualities were not stored, and no clone one base away is much larger. This sample is drawn from a study of blood T cells in healthy people across ages (dated by TCRdb to 2014 to 2015). Context from the whole study: Template switching captured roughly one uniquely barcoded TCR beta cDNA molecule per two T cells in model experiments. To track age-related changes in TCR beta repertoire diversity, the study relied on deep sequencing normalized with unique cDNA molecular identifiers. The donors were divided into four age groups: young (average about 15 years), middle-aged (almost 40), aged (roughly 60) and long-lived (around 80). The study analyzed two additional independent replicas of 1 million unique cDNA reads from the same blood draw for two donors, one aged 18 to 29 and one aged 80 or older. Broad study findings and their caveats: As age increased, observed TCR beta diversity per million T cells dropped in a roughly linear way, and a significant reduction was already evident by age 40. Because profiling used bulk unsorted PBMCs, naive and antigen-experienced compartments could not be compared conclusively. Compared with the aged group, the long-lived group had more naive CD4+ T cells, fewer expanded clones and increased TCR diversity, suggesting age selection. Because donor CMV infection status was unknown, age-related changes in expanded clonotypes were potentially confounded. Total diversity estimates from one million sequenced T cells were considered lower bounds and underestimates. The percentage of naive T cells measured by flow cytometry correlated strongly with observed TCR beta diversity.

The V end loses 7 bases and the J end loses 7 bases, and a stretch of 18 bases separates them. As encoded in the germline V gene (reference sequence), CDR1 is SGHKS while CDR2 is YYEKEE. The CDR3 sequence holds 14 residues, the cysteine and phenylalanine included. This entry keeps only the CDR3 DNA: 42 bases, framed from base 1. Libraries were constructed by 5' RACE. Sequencing took place on an Illumina HiSeq 2500. A second roughly 6 to 12 cycle PCR used a sample-barcoded 5' primer and a J-beta primer mix. A template-switch 5' adaptor carrying 12 random nucleotides introduced a unique molecular identifier onto each TCR beta cDNA molecule. At least 2.5 million CDR3-containing paired-end reads were obtained from each sample. First-strand cDNA synthesis was performed from all RNA using the Mint cDNA synthesis kit, with priming by a TRBC-specific oligonucleotide. After uracil-DNA glycosylase treatment, a first 18-cycle PCR used universal primers M1SS and BC2_uni_R on all cDNA. The paper's processing steps were these. For normalization, 1 million high-quality reads were randomly selected from each sample, with every read carrying a distinct molecular identifier. Reads with shared molecular identifiers were discarded instead of being binned into consensus sequences. MiTCR, run with a Q25 quality threshold and the strictest error-elimination algorithm, handled CDR3 identification, clonotype clustering and error correction. A nonparametric unseen species model using Euler transformation provided a lower-bound estimate of total TCR beta diversity. TCRdb handled the public reads itself, with Q25 trimming in fastp and clone calling in MiXCR, and kept productive beta chains. Rows matching on CDR3 protein sequence are summarized as one entry with the most common DNA and genes. The V and J calls follow TCRdb's processing rather than the paper's. The sample includes over a million distinct CDR3 sequences, with less than 25% observed a single time. The ten largest account for 0.75% of the sample.

Systemically healthy Caucasian individuals from Russia, some 40 in total and aged roughly 6 to 90 years, were included as donors. Approximately 11 milliliters of peripheral blood were drawn from each donor into EDTA-treated Vacutainer tubes. Ficoll-Paque density-gradient centrifugation was used to isolate PBMCs, with at least 7 million per sample. Total RNA, at least 6 micrograms per sample, was extracted from PBMCs with Trizol reagent. For every donor, flow cytometry on a PBMC aliquot measured the percentage of naive CD45RAhigh/CD27high T cells. These same data were also listed under a study on T cells of mothers and their children. As described in the second report: Nine systemically healthy Caucasian individuals served as donors, namely three mothers together with their six children. cDNA synthesis consumed the entire amount of extracted RNA, loaded at approximately 1.6 ug RNA in each 15 ul reaction. Sample barcodes and 2-4 random nucleotides were added via the M1S primer in the second PCR. Over 9 million TCR beta CDR3 reads came from each mother, compared with around 3 million reads from each child. Thymic selection similarly shapes TCR recombination output in related and unrelated pairs, with minor effect from inherited differences. Related mother-child pairs always showed normalized repertoire overlap that was slightly higher than in unrelated mother-child pairs, though the difference was never significant. With a sensitivity of approximately 92 clones per million clonotypes, no persistent microchimeric T cell clones were detected. Deep NGS was used in the study to compare the TCR beta repertoires of mothers and children and to look for features that separate related mother-child pairs from unrelated individuals. Mothers averaged around 40 +/- 4 years of age and children averaged roughly 11 +/- 4 years. After adapter ligation with NEBNext reagents, the libraries were sequenced on Illumina HiSeq 2000 with 100+100 nt paired-end reads. To prevent cross-contamination, the mother and child libraries were prepared one month apart and sequenced in separate runs. For each donor, between about 500,000 and 2,000,000 distinct TCR beta clonotypes were identified. Naive TCR beta clonotypes were estimated from low-frequency clonotypes matched to each donor's FACS-determined naive share, without sorting.

This receptor was obtained from a girl aged 2 to 9 in good health. This sequence uses TRBV5-5 and TRBJ2-1; no D gene can be assigned with confidence. The material sequenced was blood. In nucleotides, the sequence is TGTGCCAGCGCAACAGTAGAGTTCCTAAATGAGCAGTTCTTC. Translated, it reads CASATVEFLNEQFF.